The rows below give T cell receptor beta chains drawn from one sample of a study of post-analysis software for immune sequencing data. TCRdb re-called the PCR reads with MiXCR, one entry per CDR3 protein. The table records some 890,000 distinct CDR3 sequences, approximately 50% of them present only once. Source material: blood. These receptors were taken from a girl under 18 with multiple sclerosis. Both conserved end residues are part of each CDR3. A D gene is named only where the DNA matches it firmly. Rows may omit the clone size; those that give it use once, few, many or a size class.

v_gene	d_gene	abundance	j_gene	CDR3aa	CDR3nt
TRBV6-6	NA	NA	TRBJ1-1	CASTILGTNTEAFF	TGTGCCAGCACCATACTCGGCACTAACACTGAAGCTTTCTTT
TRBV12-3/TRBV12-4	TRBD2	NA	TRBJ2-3	CASSSRGRREDTQYF	TGTGCCAGCAGTTCACGCGGGAGGAGAGAAGATACGCAGTATTTT
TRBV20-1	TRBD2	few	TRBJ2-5	CSAGAGGRYETQYF	TGCAGTGCCGGAGCGGGGGGCCGGTACGAGACCCAGTACTTC
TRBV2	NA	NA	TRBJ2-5	CLWGGETQYF	TGTCTCTGGGGCGGAGAGACCCAGTACTTC
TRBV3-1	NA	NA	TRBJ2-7	CASSQDGQGTQYF	TGTGCCAGCAGCCAAGACGGGCAGGGAACGCAGTACTTC
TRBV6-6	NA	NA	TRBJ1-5	CASGYVGQRSNQPQHF	TGTGCCAGCGGTTACGTCGGACAGAGGAGCAATCAGCCCCAGCATTTT
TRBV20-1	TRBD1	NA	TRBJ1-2	CSAGQGTPGGYTF	TGCAGTGCTGGACAGGGCACGCCGGGTGGCTACACCTTC
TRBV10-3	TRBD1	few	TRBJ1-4	CAISESPGTGENEKLFF	TGTGCCATCAGTGAGTCCCCCGGGACAGGGGAAAATGAAAAACTGTTTTTT
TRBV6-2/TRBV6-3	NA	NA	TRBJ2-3	CASTRSSGTQYF	TGTGCCAGCACGCGGTCGAGCGGTACGCAGTATTTT
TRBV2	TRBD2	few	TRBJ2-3	CASSAGLANTDTQYF	TGTGCCAGCAGTGCGGGACTAGCGAACACAGATACGCAGTATTTT
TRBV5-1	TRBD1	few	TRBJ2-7	CASSLAGQGIEQYF	TGCGCCAGCAGCTTGGCGGGACAGGGGATCGAGCAGTACTTC
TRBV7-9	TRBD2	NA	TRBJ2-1	CASITTSGRYNEQFF	TGTGCCAGCATCACGACTAGCGGGAGGTATAATGAGCAGTTCTTC
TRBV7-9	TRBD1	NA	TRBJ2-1	CASTPGGSLGWFF	TGTGCCAGCACCCCAGGGGGATCCCTCGGCTGGTTCTTC
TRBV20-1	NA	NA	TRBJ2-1	CSARGHRVIDEQFF	TGCAGTGCTAGAGGTCACAGGGTTATTGATGAGCAGTTCTTC
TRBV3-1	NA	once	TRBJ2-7	CASSRTRQTYEQYF	TGTGCCAGCAGCCGGACTCGTCAAACATACGAGCAGTACTTC
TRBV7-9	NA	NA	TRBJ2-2	CASSSTWTGELFF	TGTGCCAGCAGCTCTACGTGGACCGGGGAGCTGTTTTTT
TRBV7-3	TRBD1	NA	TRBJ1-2	CASSPQGGADYGYTF	TGTGCCAGCAGCCCCCAGGGGGGCGCAGACTATGGCTACACCTTC
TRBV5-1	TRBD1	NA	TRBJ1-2	CASRRSTGEGYTF	TGCGCCAGCAGGCGTAGTACAGGGGAAGGCTACACCTTC
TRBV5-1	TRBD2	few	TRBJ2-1	CASRRRLADIYNEQFF	TGCGCCAGCAGACGACGACTAGCGGACATCTACAATGAGCAGTTCTTC
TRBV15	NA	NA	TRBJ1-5	CATSRDDSNQPQHF	TGTGCCACCAGCAGAGACGATAGCAATCAGCCCCAGCATTTT
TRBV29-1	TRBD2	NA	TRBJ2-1	CSVAGLAGGRGYNEQFF	TGCAGCGTCGCTGGACTAGCGGGAGGGAGGGGCTACAATGAGCAGTTCTTC
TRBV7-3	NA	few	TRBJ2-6	CASSQGTAGANVLTF	TGTGCCAGCAGCCAAGGGACCGCTGGGGCCAACGTCCTGACTTTC
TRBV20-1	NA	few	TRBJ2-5	CSARSGLGETQYF	TGCAGTGCTAGAAGCGGACTGGGGGAGACCCAGTACTTC
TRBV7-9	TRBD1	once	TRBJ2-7	CASSSLMDRGGYEQYF	TGTGCCAGCAGCTCCCTCATGGACAGGGGGGGCTACGAGCAGTACTTC
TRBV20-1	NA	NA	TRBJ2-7	CSARAPGSPWEQYF	TGCAGTGCTAGAGCACCGGGATCGCCTTGGGAGCAGTACTTC
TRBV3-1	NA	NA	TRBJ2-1	CASSPHNYNEQFF	TGTGCCAGCAGCCCCCATAACTACAATGAGCAGTTCTTC
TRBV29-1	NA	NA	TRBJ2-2	CSVKGSGTGELFF	TGCAGCGTTAAAGGATCGGGTACCGGGGAGCTGTTTTTT
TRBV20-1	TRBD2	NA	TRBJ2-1	CSARRFGLAGYNEQFF	TGCAGTGCTAGGCGTTTCGGACTAGCGGGGTACAATGAGCAGTTCTTC
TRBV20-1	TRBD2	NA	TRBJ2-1	CSAGTSGVNEQFF	TGCAGTGCAGGGACTAGCGGGGTTAATGAGCAGTTCTTC
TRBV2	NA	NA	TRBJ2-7	CASSVDGLYEQYF	TGTGCCAGCAGTGTCGACGGACTCTACGAGCAGTACTTC
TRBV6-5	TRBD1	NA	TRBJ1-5	CASSYEWKRRTGGNQPQHF	TGTGCCAGCAGTTATGAGTGGAAGCGTAGGACAGGGGGCAATCAGCCCCAGCATTTT
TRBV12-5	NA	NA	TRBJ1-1	CASVPAPGSNTEAFF	TGTGCTAGTGTCCCGGCTCCCGGTTCGAACACTGAAGCTTTCTTT
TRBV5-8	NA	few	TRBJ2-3	CASSRGVPSDTQYF	TGTGCCAGCTCCAGGGGGGTACCTTCAGATACGCAGTATTTT
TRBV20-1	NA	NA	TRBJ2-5	CSATTGRLQETQYF	TGCAGTGCTACGACCGGGAGACTCCAAGAGACCCAGTACTTC
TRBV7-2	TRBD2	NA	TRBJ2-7	CASSAGLAASYEQYF	TGTGCCAGCAGCGCGGGACTAGCGGCCTCCTACGAGCAGTACTTC
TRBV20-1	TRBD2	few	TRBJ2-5	CSARDASGGPQETQYF	TGCAGTGCTAGAGATGCTAGCGGGGGGCCCCAAGAGACCCAGTACTTC